Given below is one T cell receptor (beta chain) in context. What antigen it recognizes has not been identified. No base qualities exist here, and no much larger clone lies one base off it. This sample was taken from a study of cytomegalovirus exposure and HLA in healthy donors (dated by TCRdb to 2016 to 2017). Regarding the research as a whole: An earlier analysis of 587 of the donors reported about 300 Gb of sequence data and approximately 120 million unique TCR beta sequences obtained from around 180 million T cells. An early release covering 550 to 650 HLA-typed donors comprised about 320 gigabases of sequencing data and around 86 million unique TCR sequences. The genetic ancestry cluster associated with self-reported Caucasian donors included over 80% of the roughly 410 genotyped donors. The study was designed to test whether signatures of past pathogen exposure could be identified by cataloging public T cell receptors. The study used immunosequencing to profile the T cell repertoires of hundreds of subjects and linked those repertoires to cytomegalovirus serostatus. Along with the approximately 700-subject first cohort, a separate validation cohort of some 130 different subjects was used. To predict cytomegalovirus infection status, the study brought together high-throughput TCR immunosequencing, statistical association of individual TCRs with disease status, and machine learning. A later analysis re-analyzed previously published TCR beta repertoires from roughly 630 donors and added high-resolution HLA genotyping to study TCR occurrence patterns. In the later analysis, no new phenotypic data were used to find candidate immune exposures; instead, reliance was placed on TCR beta sequences and their occurrence across donors. In an earlier analysis of 587 of the donors, high-throughput TCR beta sequencing was used to judge whether each TCR beta V gene segment behaved as functional or pseudogenic. Donor age, sex, ethnicity and CMV serostatus were compiled together with the repertoire data. A later genetic analysis took genome-wide SNP genotypes for about 65% of the 666 donors and used that subset as a discovery cohort. All discovery cohort repertoires had been generated on a single sequencing platform. HLA typing covered class I and class II loci at four-digit resolution. The number of typed donors differed by locus: about 620-630 for A, B, C, DRB1 and DQB1; 522 for DQA1; roughly 600 for DPA1; and approximately 450 for DPB1. About 5 DR-DQ haplotypes were handled as single units for association and clustering, since linkage in the cohort was strong. Among about 410 genotyped donors of the cohort, an average of around 240,000 unique TCR beta nucleotide sequences was sequenced per donor, of which about 19% were non-productive.

Study-wide findings and limitations: At a false discovery rate of 0.05, a later analysis linked 16,951 TCR beta sequences to specific HLA alleles. Sequencing depth was assumed to be roughly uniform across donors in the presence/absence analyses, though that assumption may not hold. According to a later genetic analysis, donors in an Asian-associated ancestry cluster had fewer N-insertions in productive TCRs than the approximately 650-donor mean. Several of the top co-occurrence clusters appeared to be linked to parvovirus B19, influenza, CMV and Epstein-Barr virus, according to a later analysis. It was suggested by the authors that the approach could potentially be generalized to other disease states and immunological phenotypes. In an earlier analysis of approximately 600 of the donors, most TCR beta V segments were observed in productive rearrangements about 87% or about 30% of the time, broadly matching IMGT annotations. Three of the identified cytomegalovirus-associated TCR beta chains were confirmed in vitro to be specific for cytomegalovirus antigens. Cytomegalovirus status was reported to be diagnosed by the classifier with high specificity and sensitivity in both the original and validation cohorts. For the cohort, immune exposure information was limited to CMV serostatus. A later analysis found that most CMV-associated TCR beta chains appeared HLA-restricted, with HLA associations seemingly driven largely by CMV exposure. Compared with equally common non-associated chains, HLA-associated TCR beta chains in a later analysis were more clonally expanded and had lower generation probabilities. The 87-base-pair reads could not distinguish some IMGT-functional V segments, including TRBV6-2 and TRBV6-3, so those segments were excluded. A further reported finding was that TCR beta sequences accurately predicted the HLA-A and HLA-B alleles for most subjects in the first cohort. Assigning TCR associations to individual alleles was difficult when HLA alleles, especially DR and DQ, strongly co-occurred. A later genetic analysis associated a missense DCLRE1C variant with V-gene and J-gene trimming of TCR beta chains, and an independent cohort replicated the association. In this cohort, only TCR beta chains were sequenced, and detectable features were limited by the absence of alpha or paired-chain data. Correlated functional status among segregating V segments might be attributable to linkage disequilibrium, but an unknown experimental factor could not be ruled out. Because some donors lacked HLA typing at each locus, the association tests relied only on the typed subset. A later analysis found that TCR association rates varied across HLA loci, with DRB1 alleles showing the most associated TCRs and HLA-C alleles the fewest. While some public TCRs were present in many individuals, most TCR sequences turned up only very rarely across donors. The study listed 150 to 200 TCR beta chains as associated with cytomegalovirus. The sequencing pipeline was judged likely to have produced a cluster of highly shared sequence variants as a technical artifact. Because counts were too low, some 17 rarely observed V segments, including chromosome 9 orphons, were left out of the earlier analysis of approximately 500 of the donors.

The CDR3, cysteine through phenylalanine, is 15 amino acids long. The entry retains the CDR3 DNA only, 45 bases that are in frame from base 1. The germline V gene (reference sequence) sets CDR1 to SEHNR and CDR2 to FQNEAQ. The method was the immunoSEQ multiplex PCR assay. For the multiplex PCR, a mixture combining 60 forward primers for TCR Vbeta segments and 13 reverse primers for TCR Jbeta segments was used. The CDR3 region of rearranged TCR beta genes was amplified from genomic DNA by a multiplex PCR assay. On the Illumina HiSeq System, the amplified TCR beta libraries were sequenced as 87-base-pair reads. In the paper's pipeline: Across the 500 to 850 repertoires, a later analysis counted about 81 million unique TCR beta chains, roughly 11 million of which were shared by at least two donors. To remove PCR and sequencing errors, raw reads were error-corrected and collapsed into unique sequences using a nearest-neighbor algorithm that merged closely related sequences. V, D and J gene segments were assigned by aligning CDR3 sequences to IMGT reference sequences. For a sequence to be retained, a match of at least six nucleotides to both a V gene segment and a J gene segment was required. A rearrangement counted as productive if the CDR3 had no stop codons and remained in frame with V and J, and every other rearrangement counted as non-productive. CDR3 was defined according to IMGT convention as the region running from the second conserved V-encoded cysteine to the conserved J-encoded phenylalanine. The earlier analysis of about 620 of the donors excluded sequences that lacked an unambiguous match to a single V gene segment. An earlier analysis of a few hundred of the donors classified V segments as functional when productive rearrangements were above 56.7% and as segregating when the standard deviation between donors was above 5%. A statistical classification framework was built to diagnose cytomegalovirus status from the catalog of TCR beta chain sequences. A later analysis assigned V and J genes by comparing TCR nucleotide sequences with IMGT/GENE-DB human TR gene sequences. Using the TCRdist pipeline, a later analysis assigned CDR3 sequences along with most-parsimonious VDJ recombination scenarios. In a later analysis, each TCR beta chain was defined by its CDR3 amino acid sequence together with its V-gene family, and reads lacking a unique V-gene family were excluded. To address suspected cross-contamination and a sequencing artifact, a later analysis removed approximately 600 highly shared, low-generation-probability nucleotide sequences. In a later analysis, a clonal expansion index for each public chain was calculated from normalized within-repertoire ranks of inferred template counts. A later analysis computed generation probabilities with a VDJ recombination model fitted to out-of-frame rearrangements, and checked the results against IGoR. In a later analysis, TCR-TCR, TCR-HLA and TCR-CMV co-occurrence was scored with hypergeometric tests, and a repertoire-size bias correction was applied to TCR pairs. To estimate false discovery rates, a later analysis permuted the HLA or CMV assignments 20 times. In a later analysis, co-occurring TCRs were grouped using DBSCAN, and TCRdist sequence similarity was added for clustering within HLA-allele-positive subsets. Co-occurrence clustering excluded repertoires with fewer than 30,000 or more than 120,000 public chains, plus five with anomalous nucleotide sharing. In its TCRdb copy, this immuneACCESS table keeps in-frame sequences only and misses some clones. Where compared with another copy, unresolved V genes explain less than half of these, and the others have no known cause. For V, J and clone size, that table is used; D and trimming come from the DNA. Counted in this sample were about 160,000 clones; around 79% of them appeared once. Over 1.2% of the sample is in the top ten clones.

The cohort was made up of 650 to 700 healthy bone marrow donors. Cohort members were all nominally healthy when sampled, although unrecorded immune exposures were likely present. The donor was CMV seronegative and was included in the group of several hundred seronegative cohort members. Each donor provided a peripheral blood sample, and peripheral blood mononuclear cells were used for TCR beta sequencing. The Qiagen DNeasy Blood Extraction Kit was used to extract genomic DNA from the blood cell samples. Here the chain combines TRBV7-9 and TRBJ2-5; 10 junctional bases match TRBD2. The J call may be wrong; the DNA end is better matched by TRBJ2-7. Sequencing input: PBMCs. The sequence was collected from a man between 18 and 29 years old in good health and CMV-seronegative. The sequenced DNA: TGTGCCAGCAGCTCCTCTAGCGGGGGAGCCTACGAGCAGTACTTC. This codes for CASSSSSGGAYEQYF.